A few counts support the clone carrying this T cell receptor beta chain. Its antigen is still unknown. This sample was included in a study of T cell repertoires in cytomegalovirus infection. In the study overall: Public TCR beta signatures indicated both CMV infection and matching HLA type.

TCRdb analysed the reads with MiXCR anew, one entry per CDR3 protein. The sample comprises hundreds of thousands of distinct CDR3 sequences, roughly 30% of which are singletons, and roughly an eighth rests with the top ten. Whole-study findings and limits: What dominated the ex vivo response were HLA-C-restricted CMV-specific TCR beta clonotypes. Accumulated public TCR beta family frequency recognized individuals carrying CMV together with the relevant HLA.

Deletions cut 1 base from V and 3 bases from J, with 7 bases between. The CDR3 covers 15 residues. Germline CDR1 reads SGHVS; CDR2 reads FNYEAQ. This specimen was cultured CD8+ T cells from PBMCs, taken from culture after CMV antigen stimulation. The V call is TRBV7-6, the J call TRBJ1-6, with D possibly matching TRBD1 (6 bases). The sequence was obtained from a human donor in good health (CMV status not recorded). Some clones in this sample may be carry-over from other donors' samples. Here the CDR3 reads CASSLEGDYNSPLHF. DNA of the CDR3: TGTGCCAGCAGCTTAGAGGGGGACTATAATTCACCCCTCCACTTT. Based on the CDR3 plus reference TRBV7-6 and TRBJ1-6, the full variable domain is GAGVSQSPRYKVTKRGQDVALRCDPISGHVSLYWYRQALGQGPEFLTYFNYEAQQDKSGLPNDRFSAERPEGSISTLTIQRTEQRDSAMYRCASSLEGDYNSPLHFGNGTRLTVT.